Each of the 16 T cell receptor beta chains below was sequenced from the same sample in a study of shared clonotypes between healthy human individuals. The method was immunoSEQ multiplex PCR; TCRdb's version includes in-frame clones alone and lacks a portion of them. The table has roughly 2 million clones, almost 96% seen once. The sample comprised naive CD4+ T cells sorted from blood. Indicated subset: CD45RA+ positively selected. Source of these receptors: a man aged 18 to 35 in good health.

This sequence joins TRBV7-9 and TRBJ2-7; D not resolved. Trimming removed 5 bases at V and 12 bases at J, with 17 bases between. The CDR3 is made up of 12 amino acids. The germline CDR1 and CDR2 sequences are SEHNR and FQNEAQ (reference sequence). DNA of the CDR3: TGTGCCAGCAGCCTAGATGGGCGGTCTCCGTACTTC. It encodes CASSLDGRSPYF.

The chain uses TRBV29-1 and TRBJ2-5; 10 bases are a match to TRBD2. The V and J ends lost 5 bases and 1 base, in that order; junction bases with no gene match: 4. The germline V gene encodes CDR1 SQVTM and CDR2 ANQGSEA. This CDR3 has 14 amino acids. CDR3 residues: CSVPLAGTQETQYF. CDR3 bases: TGCAGCGTTCCACTAGCGGGGACCCAAGAGACCCAGTACTTC.

The chain combines TRBV30 with TRBJ1-5; D unresolved. Trimming cost V 4 bases and J 2 bases, with 15 bases left between them. The germline gives CDR1 GTSNPN, CDR2 SVGIG (reference sequence). This CDR3 has 15 amino acids. CDR3 in amino acids: CAWTLTGLGNQPQHF. The CDR3 nucleotides read TGTGCCTGGACTCTGACGGGCTTAGGCAATCAGCCCCAGCATTTT.

The chain joins TRBV7-3 to TRBJ1-2; 9 bases match TRBD1. Trimming removed 5 bases from V and 8 bases from J; junction bases left unmatched: 12. The CDR3 contains 15 residues. Germline CDR1 SGHTA, CDR2 FQGTGA. The CDR3 loop reads CASSPAGTGTNGYTF. CDR3 sequence (DNA): TGTGCCAGCAGCCCCGCGGGGACAGGGACTAACGGCTACACCTTC.

V usage is TRBV25-1 and J usage is TRBJ1-3; maybe TRBD1 (5 bases). The germline gives CDR1 MGHDK, CDR2 SYGVNS. The CDR3 has 14 residues. The V and J ends lost 3 bases and 2 bases respectively, with 8 bases between them. The CDR3 protein is CASSEQGTGNTIYF. CDR3 nucleotides: TGTGCCAGCAGTGAGCAGGGAACTGGAAACACCATATATTTT.

The J gene is TRBJ1-5, the V gene TRBV5-1; 8 positions match TRBD1. V lost 4 bases to trimming and J lost 4 bases; unmatched junction nucleotides: 4. In germline, CDR1 is SGHRS, CDR2 YFSETQ. The CDR3 runs 14 residues. CDR3 residues: CASSPGQENQPQHF. As DNA, the CDR3 is TGCGCCAGCAGCCCGGGACAGGAAAATCAGCCCCAGCATTTT.

The rearrangement joins TRBV9 to TRBJ2-1; the match to TRBD2 covers 11 bases. The ends lost 0 bases at V and 7 bases at J; junction bases unmatched: 6. CDR3 length: 16 residues. The germline V gene encodes CDR1 SGDLS and CDR2 YYNGEE. This CDR3 reads CASSVAPTSGENEQFF. The DNA of the CDR3 is TGTGCCAGCAGCGTAGCTCCGACTAGCGGGGAAAATGAGCAGTTCTTC.

This CDR3 is CASSSQGTGELFF. CDR3 in DNA: TGTGCCAGCAGCTCACAGGGAACCGGGGAGCTGTTTTTT. V is TRBV7-2 and J is TRBJ2-2; possibly TRBD1 for D (6 bases). This CDR3 region has 13 residues. V was clipped by 4 bases and J by 5 bases, with 8 bases between them. Germline V gene sequence: CDR1 SGHTA, CDR2 FQGNSA. Using reference TRBV7-2 and TRBJ2-2 for the parts outside the CDR3, the full variable domain is GAGVSQSPSNKVTEKGKDVELRCDPISGHTALYWYRQSLGQGLEFLIYFQGNSAPDKSGLPSDRFSAERTGGSVSTLTIQRTQQEDSAVYLCASSSQGTGELFFGEGSRLTVL.

This rearrangement joins TRBV29-1 to TRBJ1-1; the D is unclear. Trimming cost V 1 base and J 1 base, with 16 bases left between them. CDR3 size: 16 residues. Germline-derived CDR1 and CDR2 are SQVTM and ANQGSEA. This CDR3 reads CSVEGVPGRTNTEAFF. CDR3 sequence (DNA): TGCAGCGTTGAAGGCGTCCCAGGACGGACGAACACTGAAGCTTTCTTT.

The chain is built from TRBV27 and TRBJ1-1; D is unresolved. Trimming took off 4 bases at V and 0 bases at J, with 12 bases between the two ends. This CDR3 is 15 amino acids long. Germline-derived CDR1 and CDR2 are MNHEY and SMNVEV (reference sequence). CDR3 region: CASSSGQLMNTEAFF. CDR3 DNA: TGTGCCAGCAGTTCCGGCCAGCTTATGAACACTGAAGCTTTCTTT.

V gene TRBV18 combines with J gene TRBJ2-5; D not certain. The CDR3 totals 13 residues. Between the trimmed V and J ends, which lost 5 bases and 2 bases, there was a span of 9 bases. Germline lookup yields CDR1 KGHSH and CDR2 LQKENI. The CDR3 region is CASSSDRQETQYF. In DNA, the CDR3 is TGTGCCAGCTCATCGGACCGACAAGAGACCCAGTACTTC.

The chain joins TRBV12-5 to TRBJ2-5, with 8 positions matching TRBD1. The V segment lost 1 base and the J segment 5 bases; nucleotides outside the gene matches: 9. Germline values: CDR1 LGHNT, CDR2 FRNRAP. The CDR3 has 16 amino acids. CDR3 coding DNA: TGTGCTAGTGGTTTGGATGGACAGGGCCAACGGGAGACCCAGTACTTC. This sequence encodes CASGLDGQGQRETQYF.

V and J are TRBV7-2 and TRBJ2-7, with TRBD2 identical over 10 bases. With 5 bases clipped from V and 6 bases from J, the junction kept 13 bases outside the gene matches. In germline, CDR1 is SGHTA, CDR2 FQGNSA. The CDR3 has 16 residues. CDR3 region: CASSGGSLAGASEQYF. In nucleotides, the CDR3 is TGTGCCAGCAGCGGCGGCTCTCTAGCGGGAGCGAGCGAGCAGTACTTC.

The rearrangement joins TRBV5-6 to TRBJ1-2; 9 nucleotides match TRBD1. CDR1 and CDR2 (germline): SGHDT, YYEEEE. V trimming: 2 bases; J trimming: 5 bases; junction bases outside the gene matches: 7. CDR3 length equals 15 residues. CDR3 protein: CASSFTDRGGYGYTF. The CDR3 DNA reads TGTGCCAGCAGCTTCACGGACAGGGGAGGATATGGCTACACCTTC.

This sequence joins TRBV4-1 and TRBJ2-1, with 12 bases lining up with TRBD2. CDR3 length: 17 residues. Germline CDR1 and CDR2: MGHRA and YSYEKL. After removal of 4 bases from V and 6 bases from J, the junction contained 10 bases not matched to a gene. CDR3 bases: TGCGCCAGCAGCCGCGAGGGGGGGACTAGCGGGCTCAATGAGCAGTTCTTC. It translates to CASSREGGTSGLNEQFF.

This clone has only one observation. This chain uses TRBV2 with TRBJ2-5; 7 bases are a match to TRBD2. This CDR3 spans 15 amino acids. Germline V gene data show CDR1 as SNHLY and CDR2 as FYNNEI. V shed 3 bases, J shed 7 bases, and the junction held 11 bases outside the gene matches. The CDR3 DNA reads as TGTGCCAGCAGTGACGGGGGAGGGGCCCCCTGGACCCAGTACTTC. Translating it yields CASSDGGGAPWTQYF.